One and the same sample provided the 17 T cell receptor beta chains below, sequenced in a study of cytomegalovirus exposure and HLA in healthy donors. Vbeta (60) and Jbeta (13) primers were used in the PCR. Profiled with immunoSEQ multiplex PCR; TCRdb holds only in-frame clones, not every one. Among 150,000 or so clones, more than 60% were seen once, and the ten largest hold approximately 4%. The specimen was PBMCs. These receptors all stem from a woman in her forties in good health and CMV-seronegative.

In nucleotides, the CDR3 is TGTGCCAGCGGGCCGCCCCGTGGGAACTATGGCTACACCTTC. Amino acids: CASGPPRGNYGYTF. The chain carries TRBV6-1 and TRBJ1-2; D gene ambiguous. CDR1 is MNHNS and CDR2 is SASEGT in the germline V gene. The CDR3 runs to 14 residues. Trimming removed 8 bases at V and 2 bases at J, with 15 bases between.

This chain uses TRBV19 with TRBJ1-3, with D tentatively TRBD1 (6 bases). Looked up from germline, CDR1 is LNHDA and CDR2 is SQIVND (reference sequence). Trimming removed 7 bases from V and 2 bases from J, with 12 bases in between. The CDR3 has 14 amino acids. This CDR3 reads CASIKQGAGNTIYF. The CDR3 DNA is TGTGCCAGTATAAAACAGGGTGCTGGAAACACCATATATTTT.

This clone was seen only once. The chain is built from TRBV7-6 and TRBJ2-2; D gene ambiguous. This CDR3 region has 13 residues. Between the trimmed V and J ends, which lost 5 bases and 6 bases, there was a span of 10 bases. Germline lookup yields CDR1 SGHVS and CDR2 FNYEAQ. In DNA, the CDR3 is TGTGCCAGCAGCCCTCAGTGGCCCGGGGAGCTGTTTTTT. This translates into CASSPQWPGELFF.

The chain couples TRBV28 to TRBJ1-1; possibly TRBD1 for D (5 bases). The V and J ends lost 2 bases and 1 base respectively, with 8 bases between them. Germline V gives CDR1 MDHEN, CDR2 SYDVKM. The CDR3 consists of 14 residues. The CDR3 protein is CASSLDSSNTEAFF. CDR3 bases: TGTGCCAGCAGTTTAGACAGTTCGAACACTGAAGCTTTCTTT.

J is TRBJ2-7 and V is TRBV25-1; D possibly corresponds to TRBD1 (6 bases). The length of the CDR3 is 15 residues. V lost 1 base to trimming and J lost 4 bases, with 14 bases between them. CDR1 and CDR2 (germline): MGHDK, SYGVNS. In DNA form, the CDR3 reads TGTGCCAGCAGTGAATGCGACAGGAGTTATTACGAGCAGTACTTC. As protein: CASSECDRSYYEQYF.

The chain joins TRBV4-2 to TRBJ1-1; D is undetermined. Germline values: CDR1 LGHNA, CDR2 YNFKEQ. V lost 0 bases to trimming and J lost 8 bases, with 13 bases between them. This CDR3 comprises 14 residues. This chain's CDR3 is CASSQEKPAGEAFF. CDR3 nucleotide sequence: TGTGCCAGCAGCCAAGAGAAACCGGCCGGGGAAGCTTTCTTT.

The chain couples TRBV28 to TRBJ1-1; a possible D gene is TRBD1 (6 bases). Trimming stripped 3 bases from V and 0 bases from J, with 20 bases between. CDR1 is MDHEN and CDR2 is SYDVKM in the germline V gene. This CDR3 is 18 amino acids long. CDR3 nucleotides: TGTGCCAGCAGTTTCACGGTCCTCAGGGGCTCAATGAACACTGAAGCTTTCTTT. Its protein product is CASSFTVLRGSMNTEAFF.

This clone came up once. This chain uses TRBV6-1 with TRBJ1-3, with TRBD1 as a possible D gene (5 bases). V lost 7 bases to trimming and J lost 4 bases, with 17 bases between them. Germline lookup yields CDR1 MNHNS and CDR2 SASEGT. The CDR3 runs to 15 residues. CDR3 in amino acids: CASNTWLGPGNTIYF. The CDR3 DNA is TGTGCCAGCAATACATGGCTGGGGCCCGGAAACACCATATATTTT.

In DNA form, the CDR3 reads TGTGCCAGCAATACCCCCAGTCCTTATGGCTACACCTTC. Protein sequence: CASNTPSPYGYTF. V gene TRBV28 combines with J gene TRBJ1-2; no clear D gene. The V end was cut by 7 bases, the J end by 5 bases, with 14 bases between. The CDR3 has 13 residues. Germline CDR1 MDHEN, CDR2 SYDVKM.

This chain links TRBV5-1 with TRBJ1-4; TRBD1 matches at 11 bases. Germline lookup yields CDR1 SGHRS and CDR2 YFSETQ. The ends lost 4 bases at V and 10 bases at J; junction bases unmatched: 6. The CDR3 has 14 amino acids. Here the CDR3 DNA reads TGCGCCAGCAGCGACGGGACAGGGGGGGCAAAACTGTTTTTT. It specifies CASSDGTGGAKLFF.

This chain uses TRBV27 with TRBJ2-1; D gene ambiguous. The germline V gene encodes CDR1 MNHEY and CDR2 SMNVEV (reference sequence). The CDR3 consists of 11 residues. The ends were cut back, 5 bases at V and 8 bases at J, with 7 bases in the middle. The CDR3 bases are TGTGCCAGCAGTCGAAGCTATGAGCAGTTCTTC. Its translation: CASSRSYEQFF.

The chain has TRBV10-1 and TRBJ1-6, with TRBD1 as a possible D gene (6 bases). The germline CDR1 and CDR2 sequences are WNHNN and SYGVQD (reference sequence). Trimming stripped 2 bases from V and 1 base from J, with 18 bases between. CDR3 length: 19 amino acids. CDR3 DNA sequence: TGCGCCAGCAGTGAGGGACAGACTTGCCCTAGGTCCTATAATTCACCCCTCCACTTT. The encoded protein is CASSEGQTCPRSYNSPLHF.

V is TRBV6-1 and J is TRBJ2-2; no definite D call. The V end lost 8 bases, the J end lost 5 bases, and 15 bases lay between the germline ends. From germline, CDR1 is MNHNS and CDR2 SASEGT. The CDR3 is made up of 14 amino acids. CDR3 loop: CASAYTVFTGELFF. The CDR3, as DNA: TGTGCCAGCGCGTATACAGTCTTTACCGGGGAGCTGTTTTTT.

This clone was recorded a few times. The junction shows a germline mismatch at one end, possibly a read error. The DNA of the CDR3 is TGTGCCAGTAGTTCATCCGGGACAGCCCTTTTT. This sequence encodes CASSSSGTALF. The chain has TRBV19 and TRBJ1-4; 7 bases line up with TRBD1. The CDR3 runs 11 residues. Germline V gives CDR1 LNHDA, CDR2 SQIVND (reference sequence).

This chain links TRBV2 with TRBJ1-6; D possibly corresponds to TRBD1 (6 bases). Deletions cut 7 bases from V and 0 bases from J, with 19 bases between. Germline values: CDR1 SNHLY, CDR2 FYNNEI. The CDR3 is made up of 18 amino acids. CDR3 loop: CASNYETGRSSYNSPLHF. CDR3 DNA sequence: TGTGCCAGCAACTACGAGACAGGCCGGAGCTCCTATAATTCACCCCTCCACTTT.

The CDR3 region has the DNA TGTGCCATCAGTGGTCGTGGAAACACCATATATTTT. This sequence encodes CAISGRGNTIYF. The chain links TRBV10-3 to TRBJ1-3; unclear D gene. The V end lost 4 bases, the J end lost 3 bases, and 4 bases lay between the germline ends. The CDR3 sequence is 12 residues long. Looked up from germline, CDR1 is ENHRY and CDR2 is SYGVKD.

The gene calls are TRBV7-9 and TRBJ1-1; no reliable D call. Germline CDR1 SEHNR, CDR2 FQNEAQ (reference sequence). The CDR3 runs to 14 residues. V lost 1 base and J lost 1, with 7 bases in between. CDR3 protein: CASSLDYGNTEAFF. The CDR3 DNA is TGTGCCAGCAGCTTAGATTACGGGAACACTGAAGCTTTCTTT.